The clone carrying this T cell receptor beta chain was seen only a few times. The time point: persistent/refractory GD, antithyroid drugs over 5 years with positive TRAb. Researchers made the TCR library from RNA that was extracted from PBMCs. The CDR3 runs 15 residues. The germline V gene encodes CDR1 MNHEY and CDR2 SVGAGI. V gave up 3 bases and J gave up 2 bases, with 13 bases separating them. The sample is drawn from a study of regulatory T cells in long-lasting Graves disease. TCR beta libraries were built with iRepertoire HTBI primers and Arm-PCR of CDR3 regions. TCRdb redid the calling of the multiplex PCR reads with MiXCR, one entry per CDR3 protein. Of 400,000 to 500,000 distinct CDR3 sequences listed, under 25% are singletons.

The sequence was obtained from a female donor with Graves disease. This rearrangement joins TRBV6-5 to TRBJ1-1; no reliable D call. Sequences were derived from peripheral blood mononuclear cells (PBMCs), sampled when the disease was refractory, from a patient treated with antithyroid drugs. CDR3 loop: CASSYSGLGNTEAFF. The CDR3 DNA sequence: TGTGCCAGCAGTTATTCGGGGTTGGGAAACACTGAAGCTTTCTTT.